This passage covers 26 T cell receptor beta chains from one sample sequenced in a study of metastatic and nonmetastatic thyroid tumors. TCRdb reprocessed the PCR reads using MiXCR. The sample has 18,000 or so clones, more than 30% seen once. Patients underwent thyroid surgery, and none had received any treatment before it. The specimen sequenced was tumor tissue. These receptors were taken from a female donor with papillary thyroid cancer or a benign thyroid nodule (not recorded which). Some clones in this sample may be carry-over from other donors' samples.

Many counts were recorded for this clone. The rearrangement links TRBV6-1 to TRBJ2-5; possible D gene TRBD2, 6 bases. The CDR3 is made up of 13 amino acids. The V end was cut by 5 bases, the J end by 5 bases, with 12 bases between. Germline values: CDR1 MNHNS, CDR2 SASEGT. The CDR3 sequence: CASSSTRLETQYF. The CDR3 DNA sequence: TGTGCCAGCAGTTCGACTAGGTTGGAGACCCAGTACTTC.

This CDR3 reads CASSPSGSYEQYF. The CDR3 DNA reads as TGCGCCAGCAGCCCGTCGGGCAGCTACGAGCAGTACTTC. The V gene is TRBV5-1, the J gene TRBJ2-7; D is uncertain. CDR3 length: 13 amino acids. The germline gives CDR1 SGHRS, CDR2 YFSETQ. The V end was cut by 4 bases, the J end by 3 bases, with 11 bases between.

Only a few counts were recorded for this clone. The chain employs TRBV7-2 and TRBJ2-7; D is possibly TRBD2 (6 bases). Trimming shortened V by 0 bases and J by 6 bases, and 15 bases separated the two germline ends. The germline gives CDR1 SGHTA, CDR2 FQGNSA. The CDR3 loop spans 15 amino acids. CDR3 protein: CASSLALGLTVEQYF. The DNA for the CDR3 is TGTGCCAGCAGCTTAGCGCTAGGACTAACGGTCGAGCAGTACTTC.

This clone was detected only a few times. The chain has TRBV2 and TRBJ1-2; perhaps TRBD1 as D (6 bases). The V end lost 6 bases, the J end lost 1 base, and 12 bases lay between the germline ends. Germline V gene lookup returns CDR1 SNHLY and CDR2 FYNNEI. CDR3 length: 14 residues. CDR3 nucleotides: TGTGCCAGCAGGGATACCAGGGGTAACTATGGCTACACCTTC. This gives the protein CASRDTRGNYGYTF.

This clone has just a few counts. A much larger clone differs from this one at a single base, so this may be a read error. Other DNA variants within this sample encode the same CDR3. V is TRBV5-6 and J is TRBJ2-1, with 7 bases fitting TRBD2. Per the germline V gene, CDR1 is SGHDT and CDR2 is YYEEEE. The CDR3 is 18 amino acids. J gave up 2 bases and V 0 bases, and 11 bases lay outside the gene matches. CDR3 loop: CASSLATLAAETYNEQFF. The CDR3 bases are TGTGCCAGCAGCTTGGCCACTCTAGCGGCAGAGACCTACAATGAGCAGTTCTTC.

This clone came up a few times. This sequence joins TRBV5-4 and TRBJ2-2, with D tentatively TRBD1 (5 bases). CDR3 size: 17 residues. V was trimmed by 0 bases and J by 4 bases, leaving 16 bases between them. The germline V gene has CDR1 SGHNT and CDR2 YYREEE (reference sequence). CDR3 protein: CASSLGPQGPSTGELFF. CDR3 bases: TGTGCCAGCAGCTTGGGACCCCAGGGCCCGAGCACCGGGGAGCTGTTTTTT.

The genes are TRBV20-1 and TRBJ1-5; tentatively, D is TRBD1 (6 bases). V lost 5 bases and J 7 bases, leaving 18 bases between the germline ends. Germline lookup yields CDR1 DFQATT and CDR2 SNEGSKA (reference sequence). The CDR3 extends over 14 amino acids. The CDR3 here is CSAPRAGVWQPQHF. The CDR3 DNA reads as TGCAGTGCTCCGCGGGCAGGGGTTTGGCAGCCCCAGCATTTT.

With respect to this clone: One end of the junction does not line up with germline, which may come from a read error. This sequence joins TRBV5-1 and TRBJ2-7; D not resolved. The CDR3 contains 16 residues. Germline CDR1 is SGHRS and CDR2 is YFSETQ. The CDR3 region has the DNA TGCGCCGGCAGGTGGGAAACCCTCGGGCAGACATACGAGCAGTACTTC. Residues: CAGRWETLGQTYEQYF. Filled out from reference TRBV5-1 and TRBJ2-7, the complete variable domain reads KAGVTQTPRYLIKTRGQQVTLSCSPISGHRSVSWYQQTPGQGLQFLFEYFSETQRNKGNFPGRFSGRQFSNSRSEMNVSTLELGDSALYLCAGRWETLGQTYEQYFGPGTRLTVT.

The gene calls are TRBV20-1 and TRBJ2-7; unclear D gene. The V gene's germline CDR1 is DFQATT and CDR2 SNEGSKA (reference sequence). Trimming stripped 0 bases from V and 3 bases from J, with 9 bases between. The CDR3 spans 13 residues. The CDR3 sequence is CSARDRQDYEQYF. The CDR3 nucleotides are TGCAGTGCTAGAGATCGCCAGGACTACGAGCAGTACTTC.

This clone was detected ten times or more. The chain carries TRBV19 and TRBJ1-2; no clear D gene. Between the trimmed V and J ends, which lost 1 base and 2 bases, there was a span of 11 bases. The germline gives CDR1 LNHDA, CDR2 SQIVND (reference sequence). The CDR3 contains 15 residues. The CDR3, as DNA: TGTGCCAGTAGTATAGTCGGCAGAGGCAACTATGGCTACACCTTC. Translated: CASSIVGRGNYGYTF.

The chain uses TRBV12-3 or TRBV12-4 and TRBJ1-5; 9 bases line up with TRBD1. V shed 5 bases, J shed 9 bases, and the junction held 5 bases outside the gene matches. The CDR3 consists of 13 residues. The CDR3: CASSGGQGRPQHF. CDR3 DNA sequence: TGTGCCAGCAGTGGGGGACAGGGCCGGCCCCAGCATTTT.

This clone was detected a few times. The chain carries TRBV28 and TRBJ2-7; D unresolved. Germline V lookup: CDR1 MDHEN, CDR2 SYDVKM. The CDR3 consists of 12 residues. Trimming removed 5 bases from V and 3 bases from J, with 8 bases in between. CDR3 sequence (DNA): TGTGCCAGCAGTATATTGGGCTACGAGCAGTACTTC. Translated, it gives CASSILGYEQYF.

The V call is TRBV13, the J call TRBJ2-1; 7 bases fit TRBD1. The CDR3 contains 15 residues. V lost 7 bases and J lost 7; bases outside the gene matches: 13. CDR1 and CDR2 from the germline V gene are PRHDT and FYEKMQ (reference sequence). CDR3 sequence: CASIISGDRKNEQFF. Written as DNA, the CDR3 is TGTGCCAGCATCATTAGTGGGGACAGAAAGAATGAGCAGTTCTTC.

This chain connects TRBV5-1 to TRBJ2-1, with 9 positions matching TRBD2. In germline, CDR1 is SGHRS, CDR2 YFSETQ. Trimming cost V 2 bases and J 2 bases; bases outside gene matches: 2. This CDR3 is built from 15 residues. The CDR3 loop reads CASSFLAGAYNEQFF. CDR3 in DNA: TGCGCCAGCAGCTTTTTAGCGGGGGCCTACAATGAGCAGTTCTTC.

The rearrangement links TRBV20-1 to TRBJ1-6; D is undetermined. The CDR3 sequence is 15 residues long. The germline V gene has CDR1 DFQATT and CDR2 SNEGSKA (reference sequence). The V gene lost 3 bases and the J gene lost 0 bases, with 9 bases spanning the gap. CDR3 nucleotides: TGCAGTGCTAGTTTTCTGGACTCCTATAATTCACCCCTCCACTTT. Protein product: CSASFLDSYNSPLHF.

This clone was counted many times. V and J are TRBV5-4 and TRBJ2-3; 8 bases fit TRBD2. Trimming removed 1 base from V and 6 bases from J; junction bases left unmatched: 7. This CDR3 is 15 amino acids long. The germline V gene encodes CDR1 SGHNT and CDR2 YYREEE (reference sequence). DNA of the CDR3: TGTGCCAGCAGCTTGTCAGCGGGAGTGGGGGATACGCAGTATTTT. This sequence encodes CASSLSAGVGDTQYF.

In this sample, this clone is medium-sized (0.01 to 0.1%). J is TRBJ2-1 and V is TRBV6-2 or TRBV6-3; TRBD2 aligns across 10 bases. The J segment lost 8 bases and the V segment lost 5 bases, leaving 6 bases of the junction unmatched. The CDR3 has 14 residues. Per germline, CDR1 MNHEY and CDR2 SVGEGT. This CDR3 is CASSSGRALHEQFF. The CDR3 region has the DNA TGTGCCAGCAGTAGCGGGAGGGCCCTCCATGAGCAGTTCTTC.

This clone has just a few counts. The chain combines TRBV10-3 with TRBJ2-7; D assignment may be TRBD1 or TRBD2 (5 bases each). The CDR3 is 16 residues long. Looked up from germline, CDR1 is ENHRY and CDR2 is SYGVKD. V gave up 5 bases and J gave up 0 bases, with 17 bases separating them. The CDR3 loop reads CAISSSGTESSYEQYF. The CDR3 coding sequence is TGTGCCATCAGTAGTTCCGGGACCGAGAGCTCCTACGAGCAGTACTTC.

This clone was counted only a few times. The rearrangement links TRBV6-1 to TRBJ2-1, with 13 nucleotides matching TRBD2. CDR1 and CDR2 from the germline V gene are MNHNS and SASEGT. The CDR3 length is 15 residues. The junction had 4 bases not matched to a gene; V was cut back by 5 bases and J by 6 bases. The CDR3 region has the DNA TGTGCCAGCAGTCGCGGACTAGCGGGAGTCAATGAGCAGTTCTTC. Its translation: CASSRGLAGVNEQFF.

V gene TRBV15 combines with J gene TRBJ2-1, with D possibly being TRBD2 (6 bases). Germline loops: CDR1 LNHNV, CDR2 YYDKDF (reference sequence). The CDR3 spans 16 residues. The germline V and J ends were trimmed by 4 bases and 3 bases, with 16 bases remaining between them. The DNA for the CDR3 is TGTGCCACCAGCAAGAGGGACTCGCCCCGCTACAATGAGCAGTTCTTC. Protein: CATSKRDSPRYNEQFF.

The chain joins TRBV19 to TRBJ1-2; D unclear. The germline CDR1 and CDR2 sequences are LNHDA and SQIVND (reference sequence). Trimming removed 3 bases from V and 5 bases from J, with 7 bases in between. There are 12 residues in the CDR3. The CDR3 loop reads CASSIGEYGYTF. CDR3 DNA sequence: TGTGCCAGTAGTATTGGGGAATATGGCTACACCTTC.

V and J are TRBV10-3 and TRBJ2-7, with D perhaps TRBD1 or TRBD2 (6 bases each). Trimming removed 3 bases at V and 3 bases at J, with 12 bases between. CDR1 is ENHRY, CDR2 SYGVKD, per germline. The CDR3 runs 14 residues. For the CDR3, the DNA is TGTGCCATCAGTGACGTACAGGGAGGCTACGAGCAGTACTTC. Translation: CAISDVQGGYEQYF.

This clone has only a few counts. V usage is TRBV28 and J usage is TRBJ2-1; either TRBD1 or TRBD2 may fit D (5 bases each). Germline CDR1 MDHEN, CDR2 SYDVKM. V shed 4 bases and J shed 3 bases, with 13 bases lying between them. The CDR3 consists of 15 residues. The CDR3 region is CASSYRQGVYNEQFF. In DNA form, the CDR3 reads TGTGCCAGCAGTTATCGGCAGGGAGTCTACAATGAGCAGTTCTTC.

This chain links TRBV6-1 with TRBJ2-7; 9 nucleotides line up with TRBD1. V lost 4 bases and J lost 3; bases outside the gene matches: 7. Germline V gene sequence: CDR1 MNHNS, CDR2 SASEGT. This CDR3 has 15 amino acids. The CDR3 spells CASSGPGTGYYEQYF. As DNA, the CDR3 is TGTGCCAGCAGTGGACCCGGGACAGGGTACTACGAGCAGTACTTC.

The genes are TRBV6-1 and TRBJ2-7; perhaps TRBD1 as D (6 bases). CDR3 size: 15 residues. Germline V gives CDR1 MNHNS, CDR2 SASEGT. The germline V and J ends were trimmed by 4 bases and 2 bases, with 15 bases remaining between them. This chain's CDR3 is CASSGGWGRTYEQYF. CDR3 DNA: TGTGCCAGCAGTGGGGGTTGGGGGCGCACCTACGAGCAGTACTTC.

This clone was found many times. The chain has TRBV15 and TRBJ2-3; 9 bases are a match to TRBD2. The CDR3 covers 16 residues. V lost 4 bases and J lost 6; bases outside the gene matches: 11. Germline-derived CDR1 and CDR2 are LNHNV and YYDKDF (reference sequence). CDR3 coding DNA: TGTGCCACCAGCATTCCCTTAGCGGGAGTTACGGATACGCAGTATTTT. It is translated as CATSIPLAGVTDTQYF.